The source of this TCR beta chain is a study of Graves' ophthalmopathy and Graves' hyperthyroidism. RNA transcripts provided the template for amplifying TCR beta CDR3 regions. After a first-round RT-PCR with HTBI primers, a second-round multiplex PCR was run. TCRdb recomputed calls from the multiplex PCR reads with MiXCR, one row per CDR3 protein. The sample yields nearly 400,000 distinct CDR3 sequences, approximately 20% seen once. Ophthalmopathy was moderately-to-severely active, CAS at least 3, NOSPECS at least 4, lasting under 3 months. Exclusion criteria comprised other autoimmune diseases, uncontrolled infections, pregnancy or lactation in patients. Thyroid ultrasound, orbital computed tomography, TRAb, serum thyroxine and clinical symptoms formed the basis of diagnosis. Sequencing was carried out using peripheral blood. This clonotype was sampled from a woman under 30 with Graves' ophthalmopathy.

The CDR3: CASSLDGGYEQYF. Here the CDR3 DNA reads TGTGCCAGCAGCTTAGATGGAGGGTACGAGCAGTACTTC. The V call is TRBV11-2, the J call TRBJ2-7; TRBD2 is a possible D gene (6 bases). CDR3 length equals 13 residues. Germline assignment: CDR1 SGHAT and CDR2 FQNNGV. Trimming took off 0 bases at V and 4 bases at J, with 7 bases between the two ends.